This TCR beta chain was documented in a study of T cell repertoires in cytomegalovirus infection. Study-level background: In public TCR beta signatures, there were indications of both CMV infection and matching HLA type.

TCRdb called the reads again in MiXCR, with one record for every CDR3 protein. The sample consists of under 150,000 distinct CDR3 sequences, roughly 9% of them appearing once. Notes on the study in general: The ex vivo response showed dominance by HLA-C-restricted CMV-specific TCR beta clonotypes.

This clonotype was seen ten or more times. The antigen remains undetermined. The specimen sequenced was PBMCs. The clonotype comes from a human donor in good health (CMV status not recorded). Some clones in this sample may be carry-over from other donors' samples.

The CDR3 region is CASSEVRGGPGTEAFF. CDR3 nucleotide sequence: TGTGCCAGCAGTGAAGTGCGAGGAGGCCCGGGGACTGAAGCTTTCTTT. J is TRBJ1-1 and V is TRBV2; no reliable D call. The CDR3 is 16 amino acids. Germline lookup yields CDR1 SNHLY and CDR2 FYNNEI. V shed 1 base and J shed 5 bases, with 17 bases lying between them.